This T cell receptor (beta chain) originates from a study of T cells in tuberculosis. About the study: Blood was taken before or within 7 days of anti-tuberculosis therapy. Broader study findings: A GMM-specific repertoire classifier reached 75% to 90% accuracy, AUROC under 0.95. GMM-specific TCRs were nearer to active tuberculosis alpha repertoires, suggesting expansion.

Only in-frame clones appear in the TCRdb table, and some are missing; sequencing was by immunoSEQ multiplex PCR. The repertoire includes tens of thousands of clones, about 85% of them detected once, and roughly 5.4% sits in the top ten. For this clone: The antigen is unknown.

The time point denotes: new active TB diagnosis, blood taken before or within 7 days of starting treatment. V was clipped by 5 bases and J by 8 bases; unmatched bases: 17. The CDR3 has 16 residues. Germline assignment: CDR1 SGHRS and CDR2 YFSETQ. This receptor was identified in an adult with tuberculosis. V is TRBV5-1 and J is TRBJ2-3, with 7 bases identical to TRBD2. The sample was PBMCs, taken at tuberculosis diagnosis. CDR3 protein: CASRIGASGIAATQYF. The CDR3 nucleotides read TGCGCCAGCAGGATTGGTGCTAGCGGAATAGCAGCTACGCAGTATTTT.